A selection of T cell receptor beta chains follows, all from one sample in a study of response to subunit inactivated influenza vaccine. TCRdb re-analysed the RT-PCR reads in MiXCR, keeping a single row per CDR3 protein. In the table there are roughly 570,000 distinct CDR3 sequences, around 15% of which are singletons. The source material was PBMCs from blood, sampled 11 to 12 days after vaccination. The receptors come from a man aged 45-65 years who received an inactivated influenza vaccine. Both conserved end residues are trimmed from each CDR3.

TRBV9	TRBJ1-3	ASTPGDRSGNTIY
TRBV20-1	TRBJ1-5	SAIPGTPLRYSNQPQH
TRBV11-2	TRBJ2-7	ASSLVSGGMNEQY
TRBV28	TRBJ2-7	ASKDDSSYEQY
TRBV24-1	TRBJ2-1	ATSDLNWLGGDEQF
TRBV7-2	TRBJ2-1	ASSLLRTANEQF
TRBV5-6	TRBJ2-7	ASSPGETRYEQY
TRBV20-1	TRBJ2-7	SAPGSWERPSYEQY
TRBV10-3	TRBJ1-4	AISDGGGGEKLF
TRBV6-1	TRBJ1-5	ASSEGTRDNQPQH
TRBV4-3	TRBJ1-2	ASSQDHGARYGYT
TRBV11-2	TRBJ2-5	ASSLVVSYQETQY
TRBV20-1	TRBJ2-7	SATDIYYEQY
TRBV5-1	TRBJ2-3	ASSGGLAGSTDTQY
TRBV4-3	TRBJ2-3	ASSQGDYLTDTQY
TRBV12-3/TRBV12-4	TRBJ1-2	ASRISQGSYGYT
TRBV18	TRBJ2-7	ASSAATSYELY
TRBV5-6	TRBJ2-1	ASSLRTPVGEQF
TRBV12-3/TRBV12-4	TRBJ2-5	ASSPGGLAGRETQY
TRBV10-3	TRBJ2-3	AISSKGQGGDTQY